The rows below give T cell receptor beta chains drawn from one sample of a study of T cell responses to AZD1222 COVID-19 vaccine. Sequenced by immunoSEQ multiplex PCR; TCRdb stores in-frame clones only, minus some. The table records about 130,000 clones, over 85% of them present only once. The sample here was peripheral blood, taken on day 0 of AZD1222 vaccination. The receptors come from an adult in good health. The CDR3 runs from the conserved cysteine through the conserved F or W. D genes are given only for firm matches. Where a row states a size, it is once, few, many or the class of an expanded clone; other rows omit it.

v_gene	abundance	j_gene	d_gene	CDR3nt	CDR3aa
TRBV7-2	few	TRBJ1-2	NA	TGTGCCAGCAGCTTCACAGGGATCGTGGAGGATGGCTACACCTTC	CASSFTGIVEDGYTF
TRBV10-2	NA	TRBJ1-1	NA	TGCGCCAGCAGGTCTCCAGGGGTGAACACTGAAGCTTTCTTT	CASRSPGVNTEAFF
TRBV5-5	NA	TRBJ2-6	NA	TGTGCCAGCAGCCCCACCCCGGATCTCTCTGGGGCCAACGTCCTGACTTTC	CASSPTPDLSGANVLTF
TRBV24-1	NA	TRBJ1-4	TRBD1	TGTGCCACCAGTGACCGGACAGGGGGCGGTTATGAAAAACTGTTTTTT	CATSDRTGGGYEKLFF
TRBV5-6	NA	TRBJ2-7	NA	TGTGCCAGCAGCTTGCCACCAGGGAGCACCTACGAGCAGTACTTC	CASSLPPGSTYEQYF
TRBV4-1	NA	TRBJ2-5	TRBD2	TGCGCCAGCAGCCAAGATCTAGCGGGGGCTCAAGAGACCCAGTACTTC	CASSQDLAGAQETQYF
TRBV19	NA	TRBJ1-5	TRBD1	TGTGCCAGTAGTCGGACAGGGTATCCATTCAATCAGCCCCAGCATTTT	CASSRTGYPFNQPQHF
TRBV5-4	NA	TRBJ1-2	NA	TGTGCCAGCAGCTTAGGCAGCCAGAACTATGGCTACACCTTC	CASSLGSQNYGYTF
TRBV6-2/TRBV6-3	NA	TRBJ1-4	NA	TGTGCCAGCAGTTACTCAAGGGTCTCTAATGAAAAACTGTTTTTT	CASSYSRVSNEKLFF
TRBV29-1	NA	TRBJ1-5	NA	TGCAGCGTTGAAGATAAGCGGAAAAATCAGCCCCAGCATTTT	CSVEDKRKNQPQHF
TRBV13	NA	TRBJ1-1	NA	TGTGCCAGCTTCGGGCAGGGGTGGGCTGGGACTGAAGCTTTCTTT	CASFGQGWAGTEAFF
TRBV29-1	NA	TRBJ1-3	TRBD1	TGCAGCGTTGAAGATGGAGACAGGGCCTACTCTGGAAACACCATATATTTT	CSVEDGDRAYSGNTIYF
TRBV14	few	TRBJ1-1	NA	TGTGCCAGCAGCCAACAGGTTGCCACTGAAGCTTTCTTT	CASSQQVATEAFF
TRBV4-2	NA	TRBJ2-7	TRBD1	TGTGCCAGCAGCCAAGAAATCATAGCAGCGGGACAGGGCCCCATCCTCTCCTACGAGCAGTACTTC	CASSQEIIAAGQGPILSYEQYF
TRBV21-1	NA	TRBJ2-7	NA	TGTGCCAGCAGCAAAATACGGGACGGGTCCTACGAGCAGTACTTC	CASSKIRDGSYEQYF
TRBV5-6	medium-sized	TRBJ1-2	NA	TGTGCCAGCAGCCACGACTTGTGGGGGGCTACATATGGCTACACCTTC	CASSHDLWGATYGYTF
TRBV19	NA	TRBJ2-3	NA	TGTGCCAGTAGTATAGGGACAGGGAGGGACAATACGCAGTATTTT	CASSIGTGRDNTQYF
TRBV19	NA	TRBJ2-1	NA	TGTGCCAGTAGTATAGAAGTGGGAGGACACTACAATGAGCAGTTCTTC	CASSIEVGGHYNEQFF
TRBV9	NA	TRBJ1-2	NA	TGTGCCAGCAGCCTAGGAGGGGAAAACTATGGCTACACCTTC	CASSLGGENYGYTF
TRBV9	NA	TRBJ2-5	TRBD1	TGTGCCAGCAGCGATAGACAGGGGGCCGGCCAAGAGACCCAGTACTTC	CASSDRQGAGQETQYF
TRBV28	NA	TRBJ1-2	TRBD1	TGTGCCAGCAGACCCCCGGGACAGGGAAGGGTCTATGGCTACACCTTC	CASRPPGQGRVYGYTF
TRBV6-5	NA	TRBJ1-1	TRBD1	TGTGCCAGCACCGAGCCGGGACAGGGGGCCACTGAAGCTTTCTTT	CASTEPGQGATEAFF
TRBV5-1	NA	TRBJ2-7	NA	TGCGCCAGCAGCTTGGAGGGCAGGGGTAACGAGCAGTACTTC	CASSLEGRGNEQYF
TRBV19	NA	TRBJ2-7	NA	TGTGCCAGTAGTATCGGGAGCGAGCAGTACTTC	CASSIGSEQYF
TRBV28	NA	TRBJ1-5	NA	TGTGCCAGCAGTGCGCCCCGCAGGCCGGACAATCAGCCCCAGCATTTT	CASSAPRRPDNQPQHF
TRBV3-1/TRBV3-2	NA	TRBJ2-3	TRBD1	TGTGCCAGCAGCCAGATAGACAGGGCCACAGATACGCAGTATTTT	CASSQIDRATDTQYF
TRBV5-1	NA	TRBJ1-1	NA	TGCGCCAGCAGATTCCGGGAAGGGATGAACACTGAAGCTTTCTTT	CASRFREGMNTEAFF
TRBV27	NA	TRBJ1-6	NA	TGTGCCAGCAGTTTACTCATCAGAAATAATTCACCCCTCCACTTT	CASSLLIRNNSPLHF
TRBV6-5	NA	TRBJ2-5	NA	TGTGCCAGCAGGGTTGTCGGGGTGTCGGGGGAGACCCAGTACTTC	CASRVVGVSGETQYF
TRBV2	NA	TRBJ2-1	TRBD2	TGTGCCAGCAGTGCCCGGCGGGAGGGCCTCAATGAGCAGTTCTTC	CASSARREGLNEQFF
TRBV10-3	NA	TRBJ2-3	NA	TGTGCCATCAGTTCTCGCACAGATACGCAGTATTTT	CAISSRTDTQYF
TRBV5-4	NA	TRBJ1-2	NA	TGTGCCAGCAGCAGGGACGGACTTAACTATGGCTACACCTTC	CASSRDGLNYGYTF
TRBV5-6	NA	TRBJ1-3	NA	TGTGCCAGCAGCCCGCCAGGAAACACCATATATTTT	CASSPPGNTIYF
TRBV7-2	NA	TRBJ1-1	NA	TGTGCCAGCAGCTTAGTAGGCAGCCCGAACACTGAAGCTTTCTTT	CASSLVGSPNTEAFF
TRBV4-1	NA	TRBJ1-5	NA	TGCGCCAGCAGCCAAGTGATTAGTGTATGGCCCCAGCATTTT	CASSQVISVWPQHF
TRBV3-1/TRBV3-2	NA	TRBJ1-2	TRBD1	TGTGCCAGCAGCCTGGAAGGGGGCCCCCTTAACTATGGCTACACCTTC	CASSLEGGPLNYGYTF